This T cell receptor (beta chain) is drawn from a study of blood T cell repertoires in COVID-19. Turning to the study itself: Material from acute and convalescent COVID-19 was sourced from the United States, Italy and Spain. T cells, B-cell-depleted T cells, or PBMCs supplied cDNA or gDNA.

This clone was recorded once. Germline trimming cut 8 bases from V and 1 base from J; bases unmatched to any gene: 8. CDR1 and CDR2 from the germline V gene are LGHNA and YNFKEQ. This CDR3 contains 15 residues. Clones were read by immunoSEQ multiplex PCR, and TCRdb kept only the in-frame ones, dropping some. The repertoire consists of some 220,000 clones, with more than 75% occurring once and the leading ten covering roughly 12%. The sequencing input was peripheral blood. This chain joins TRBV4-2 and TRBJ1-1; TRBD1 agrees at 9 bases. The clonotype comes from a human donor in a cohort sampled during active COVID-19. As DNA, the CDR3 is TGTGCCAGCTCTTCAACAGGGGGCGGGAACACTGAAGCTTTCTTT. Translation gives CASSSTGGGNTEAFF.